Listed below are T cell receptor beta chains from one sample, sequenced in a study of T cell responses to AZD1222 COVID-19 vaccine. Sequenced by immunoSEQ multiplex PCR; TCRdb stores in-frame clones only, minus some. The table records approximately 160,000 clones, 85% to 95% of them present only once. Sequences were derived from peripheral blood, sampled 28 days after the second AZD1222 dose. The receptors come from an adult who received the AZD1222 COVID-19 vaccine. Both conserved end residues are part of each CDR3. Each record gives: CDR3 protein, V gene, J gene.

CASSYLAGVVGELFF	TRBV7-2	TRBJ2-2
CASSLFRDEQYF	TRBV5-6	TRBJ2-7
CSGAREDGYTF	TRBV29-1	TRBJ1-2
CASSFDRGGEQYF	TRBV13	TRBJ2-7
CASSLRRSAFF	TRBV28	TRBJ1-1
CASSWGRVSNEQYF	TRBV27	TRBJ2-7
CASSSLTGRTNQPQHF	TRBV6-5	TRBJ1-5
CASLGVSGNTIYF	TRBV21-1	TRBJ1-3
CASNQVDEQFF	TRBV2	TRBJ2-1
CASSLAGLQETQYF	TRBV7-2	TRBJ2-5